A single sample gave rise to the 18 T cell receptor beta chains below, sequenced in a study of shared clonotypes between healthy human individuals (dated by TCRdb to about 2020). Library preparation employed the immunoSEQ multiplex PCR assay. In TCRdb, the immuneACCESS table is reduced to in-frame sequences with V and J assigned. These tables do not hold every clone; where another copy was compared, an unresolved V gene accounts for under half, and the others remain unexplained. This sample gives approximately 2.5 million clones in total; roughly 92% of them show up just once. Of the sample, roughly 0.15% falls within the top ten clones. The material sequenced was naive CD4+ T cells sorted from blood. The cell subset or site label of this sample denotes: CD45RA+ positively selected. These receptors came from a young man in good health.

The chain links TRBV4-2 to TRBJ2-2, with D unresolved. The CDR3 has 19 amino acids. Germline CDR1 and CDR2: LGHNA and YNFKEQ. The V end lost 0 bases, the J end lost 2 bases, and 19 bases lay between the germline ends. CDR3 protein: CASSQDRRRTLINTGELFF. The CDR3 nucleotides are TGTGCCAGCAGCCAAGATCGGAGACGGACGCTGATAAACACCGGGGAGCTGTTTTTT.

V and J are TRBV5-1 and TRBJ1-3; 7 nucleotides line up with TRBD1. Trimming cost V 3 bases and J 1 base; bases outside gene matches: 7. There are 16 residues in the CDR3. Germline-derived CDR1 and CDR2 are SGHRS and YFSETQ. The DNA for the CDR3 is TGCGCCAGCAGCTCACAGACAGGGAATTCTGGAAACACCATATATTTT. Protein: CASSSQTGNSGNTIYF.

This clone appeared once. V is TRBV4-1 and J is TRBJ2-5, with D possibly being TRBD2 (6 bases). CDR3 length: 14 amino acids. CDR1 MGHRA and CDR2 YSYEKL come from the germline V gene. Deletions cut 2 bases from V and 1 base from J, with 8 bases between. The CDR3 bases are TGCGCCAGCAGCCAATTGACTAGCCAAGAGACCCAGTACTTC. Translating gives CASSQLTSQETQYF.

The genes are TRBV5-1 and TRBJ1-5; D may be TRBD1 (6 bases). The germline V gene encodes CDR1 SGHRS and CDR2 YFSETQ. The CDR3 extends over 17 amino acids. With 0 bases removed from V and 1 base from J, the gap between germline ends came to 14 bases. Here the CDR3 DNA reads TGCGCCAGCAGCTTGGAGGGGGGATTGGGGAGCAATCAGCCCCAGCATTTT. Translation: CASSLEGGLGSNQPQHF.

This chain links TRBV11-2 with TRBJ2-1, with D tentatively TRBD1 (5 bases). CDR3 length equals 13 residues. V lost 4 bases, J lost 8 bases, and 12 bases lay in between. The germline gives CDR1 SGHAT, CDR2 FQNNGV. The CDR3 DNA is TGTGCCAGCAGCTATTTTCAAGGGGATGAGCAGTTCTTC. Residues: CASSYFQGDEQFF.

The gene calls are TRBV2 and TRBJ1-2; weak D call: TRBD1 (5 bases). The CDR3 sequence is 13 residues long. V was trimmed by 6 bases and J by 0 bases, leaving 8 bases between them. Germline CDR1 is SNHLY and CDR2 is FYNNEI. The CDR3 loop is CASRVTANYGYTF. The CDR3 nucleotides are TGTGCCAGCAGGGTGACAGCTAACTATGGCTACACCTTC.

The chain carries TRBV6-5 and TRBJ2-3; TRBD2 aligns across 10 bases. The V gene's germline CDR1 is MNHEY and CDR2 SVGAGI. The CDR3 is 15 residues long. Trimming took 6 bases from V and 2 from J; bases not matched to a gene: 5. CDR3 nucleotides: TGTGCCAGCAGGCTAGCGGGGGAACCCACAGATACGCAGTATTTT. Translating gives CASRLAGEPTDTQYF.

The rearrangement uses TRBV7-9 and TRBJ1-5; D might be TRBD1 (5 bases). Trimming cost V 4 bases and J 3 bases, with 16 bases left between them. Per germline, CDR1 SEHNR and CDR2 FQNEAQ (reference sequence). The CDR3 extends over 16 amino acids. For the CDR3, the DNA is TGTGCCAGCAGCTCTACGAGGGACGGAACCAATCAGCCCCAGCATTTT. Protein: CASSSTRDGTNQPQHF.

This sequence joins TRBV9 and TRBJ2-7; D remains unclear. V lost 3 bases and J lost 4, with 5 bases in between. CDR3 length equals 11 residues. From germline, CDR1 is SGDLS and CDR2 YYNGEE. The CDR3 DNA reads as TGTGCCAGCAGCGCAAAATACGAGCAGTACTTC. Protein product: CASSAKYEQYF.

This clone was counted a single time. The chain is built from TRBV15 and TRBJ1-6; D is perhaps TRBD1 (5 bases). Germline assignment: CDR1 LNHNV and CDR2 YYDKDF (reference sequence). Deletions cut 0 bases from V and 5 bases from J, with 14 bases between. CDR3 length equals 17 residues. In DNA, the CDR3 is TGTGCCACCAGCAGAGATCACTGGCAGGGTAATAATTCACCCCTCCACTTT. This sequence encodes CATSRDHWQGNNSPLHF.

This chain connects TRBV9 to TRBJ2-7; D is possibly TRBD1 or TRBD2 (5 bases each). The CDR3 runs to 16 residues. Looked up from germline, CDR1 is SGDLS and CDR2 is YYNGEE. Trimming cost V 5 bases and J 3 bases, with 21 bases left between them. CDR3 DNA sequence: TGTGCCAGCAGAAGACCGGGGCCGGAACGGGACTACGAGCAGTACTTC. It translates to CASRRPGPERDYEQYF. Variable domain in full (rest from reference TRBV9 and TRBJ2-7): DSGVTQTPKHLITATGQRVTLRCSPRSGDLSVYWYQQSLDQGLQFLIQYYNGEERAKGNILERFSAQQFPDLHSELNLSSLELGDSALYFCASRRPGPERDYEQYFGPGTRLTVT.

With regard to this clone: Additional DNA sequences in this sample encode the identical CDR3. The chain uses TRBV2 and TRBJ2-7; possible D gene TRBD1, 6 bases. CDR3 length: 15 amino acids. Germline V CDR1 and CDR2: SNHLY, FYNNEI. The ends were cut back, 4 bases at V and 0 bases at J, with 13 bases in the middle. CDR3 amino acids: CASSVGRGSSYEQYF. DNA of the CDR3: TGTGCCAGCAGTGTGGGCAGGGGAAGCTCCTACGAGCAGTACTTC.

The chain has TRBV7-2 and TRBJ1-3; D is unclear. Trimming pared 5 bases from V and 0 bases from J, leaving 20 bases between. This CDR3 region has 18 residues. Per germline, CDR1 SGHTA and CDR2 FQGNSA. The CDR3 here is CASSLLGSGGNSGNTIYF. The CDR3 DNA is TGTGCCAGCAGCCTCTTGGGTTCTGGCGGTAACTCTGGAAACACCATATATTTT. Looking up the rest from reference TRBV7-2 and TRBJ1-3 gives the full variable domain: GAGVSQSPSNKVTEKGKDVELRCDPISGHTALYWYRQSLGQGLEFLIYFQGNSAPDKSGLPSDRFSAERTGGSVSTLTIQRTQQEDSAVYLCASSLLGSGGNSGNTIYFGEGSWLTVV.

This chain links TRBV19 with TRBJ2-4; the D gene could be TRBD1 or TRBD2 (6 bases each). Trimming shortened V by 10 bases and J by 1 base, and 14 bases separated the two germline ends. The CDR3 has 14 residues. Germline lookup yields CDR1 LNHDA and CDR2 SQIVND (reference sequence). The CDR3 DNA reads as TGTGCCACGATGGGGGGCGCGGCCAAAAACATTCAGTACTTC. Protein product: CATMGGAAKNIQYF.

The chain couples TRBV5-6 to TRBJ2-7; the match to TRBD2 covers 8 bases. The J segment lost 2 bases and the V segment lost 4 bases, leaving 8 bases of the junction unmatched. The CDR3 has 15 residues. CDR1 is SGHDT, CDR2 YYEEEE, per germline. Written as DNA, the CDR3 is TGTGCCAGCAGCCCTCTACGGGAGGGCCCCTACGAGCAGTACTTC. Protein product: CASSPLREGPYEQYF. Full variable domain (missing parts from reference TRBV5-6 and TRBJ2-7): DAGVTQSPTHLIKTRGQQVTLRCSPKSGHDTVSWYQQALGQGPQFIFQYYEEEERQRGNFPDRFSGHQFPNYSSELNVNALLLGDSALYLCASSPLREGPYEQYFGPGTRLTVT.

The chain joins TRBV9 to TRBJ1-2, with 9 bases lining up with TRBD1. V shed 0 bases, J shed 4 bases, and the junction held 7 bases outside the gene matches. In germline, CDR1 is SGDLS, CDR2 YYNGEE. The CDR3 is 16 amino acids. CDR3 sequence reads: CASSVGGQGISYGYTF. Written as DNA, the CDR3 is TGTGCCAGCAGCGTAGGGGGACAGGGAATCTCCTATGGCTACACCTTC.

The chain links TRBV5-6 to TRBJ2-7; 9 bases are a match to TRBD2. The germline gives CDR1 SGHDT, CDR2 YYEEEE. Losses at the gene ends were 4 bases for V and 0 bases for J; bases not matched to a gene: 8. The CDR3 covers 16 residues. The CDR3 region is CASSISGSPTSYEQYF. CDR3 bases: TGTGCCAGCAGCATTAGCGGGAGCCCCACCTCCTACGAGCAGTACTTC. Combining the CDR3 with reference TRBV5-6 and TRBJ2-7 gives the whole variable domain DAGVTQSPTHLIKTRGQQVTLRCSPKSGHDTVSWYQQALGQGPQFIFQYYEEEERQRGNFPDRFSGHQFPNYSSELNVNALLLGDSALYLCASSISGSPTSYEQYFGPGTRLTVT.

The CDR3 region has the DNA TGCACCTCATCTGGGGGGGGAGACTATGGCTACACCTTC. Protein sequence: CTSSGGGDYGYTF. This sequence joins TRBV29-1 and TRBJ1-2; the D gene is possibly TRBD1 (5 bases). Germline lookup yields CDR1 SQVTM and CDR2 ANQGSEA. CDR3 length: 13 amino acids. Complete variable domain (other parts from reference TRBV29-1 and TRBJ1-2): SAVISQKPSRDICQRGTSLTIQCQVDSQVTMMFWYRQQPGQSLTLIATANQGSEATYESGFVIDKFPISRPNLTFSTLTVSNMSPEDSSIYLCTSSGGGDYGYTFGSGTRLTVV.